The entry that follows covers one TCR beta chain sequence. What it recognizes is unknown. The sample is drawn from a study of cytomegalovirus exposure and HLA in healthy donors. Study observations and caveats: Confirmation was obtained in vitro that a few CMV-associated chains are specific for CMV antigens.

Trimming removed 7 bases from V and 4 bases from J; junction bases left unmatched: 10. The germline CDR1 and CDR2 sequences are WNHNN and SYGVQD (reference sequence). The length of the CDR3 is 14 residues. Both 60 Vbeta primers and 13 Jbeta primers went into the PCR. Generated by immunoSEQ multiplex PCR, the TCRdb table keeps only in-frame clones and is missing some. The data contain 150,000 to 200,000 clones, 79% of them singletons. The sample was PBMCs. This clonotype was sampled from a woman between 45 and 60 years old in good health and CMV-seronegative. The chain uses TRBV10-1 and TRBJ2-7; 7 bases line up with TRBD1. The CDR3 is CASTSLGQIYEQYF. CDR3 nucleotides: TGCGCCAGCACCTCCCTGGGACAGATATACGAGCAGTACTTC.